This T cell receptor beta chain stems from a study of cytomegalovirus exposure and HLA in healthy donors. General observations from the study: According to the study, roughly 160 TCR beta chains were cytomegalovirus-associated. Equally common other TCR beta chains were less clonally expanded than HLA-associated ones, a later analysis found.

PCR primers comprised 60 Vbeta and 13 Jbeta primers. TCRdb's copy holds only in-frame clones and misses some; the assay was immunoSEQ multiplex PCR. The repertoire holds about 210,000 clones, with roughly 78% as singletons. V lost 5 bases to trimming and J lost 2 bases; unmatched junction nucleotides: 7. Germline V gene data show CDR1 as MGHRA and CDR2 as YSYEKL. CDR3 length: 15 amino acids. On this clone itself: As yet, its antigen is unknown.

The sample consisted of PBMCs. The receptor was derived from a boy aged 5-17 years in good health and CMV-seronegative. This chain joins TRBV4-1 and TRBJ2-5; 8 bases line up with TRBD2. The CDR3 DNA reads TGCGCCAGCAGCAGAGCGGGAGTAGGGCAAGAGACCCAGTACTTC. Its translation is CASSRAGVGQETQYF.